The 15 T cell receptor beta chains given below trace back to one sample, sequenced in a study of OX40 agonist ivuxolimab in advanced cancers. TCRdb keeps only in-frame clones here, not all; method: immunoSEQ multiplex PCR. The data show about 17,000 clones, around 80% seen once. Material: CD4+ or CD8+ T cells sorted from blood, obtained in a trial of the OX40 agonist ivuxolimab. Every receptor here comes from an adult with an advanced solid tumor such as melanoma, head and neck, liver or kidney cancer.

This clone was counted once. The chain recombines TRBV28 with TRBJ2-5; no clear D. CDR3 length: 16 residues. The ends were cut back, 4 bases at V and 4 bases at J, with 19 bases in the middle. From germline, CDR1 is MDHEN and CDR2 SYDVKM. Here the CDR3 DNA reads TGTGCCAGCAGTTCCCCCTCGTGGGTTGGAATAGAGACCCAGTACTTC. It yields the protein CASSSPSWVGIETQYF.

V gene TRBV4-1 combines with J gene TRBJ1-1, with TRBD1 as a possible D gene (5 bases). V was pared by 4 bases and J by 4 bases, with 31 bases between. The CDR3 length is 20 residues. Germline lookup yields CDR1 MGHRA and CDR2 YSYEKL. CDR3 region: CASSLERVPRPYPGGTEAFF. CDR3 in DNA: TGCGCCAGCAGCCTTGAAAGGGTCCCTCGGCCCTACCCGGGGGGCACTGAAGCTTTCTTT.

The chain combines TRBV13 with TRBJ2-1; 9 bases map to TRBD2. The germline CDR1 and CDR2 sequences are PRHDT and FYEKMQ (reference sequence). The CDR3 is 16 amino acids. Losses at the gene ends were 5 bases for V and 10 bases for J; bases not matched to a gene: 15. This CDR3 reads CASSPAGQAGGQEQFF. In DNA form, the CDR3 reads TGTGCCAGCAGCCCAGCCGGGCAAGCGGGAGGACAGGAGCAGTTCTTC. Looking up the rest from reference TRBV13 and TRBJ2-1 gives the full variable domain: AAGVIQSPRHLIKEKRETATLKCYPIPRHDTVYWYQQGPGQDPQFLISFYEKMQSDKGSIPDRFSAQQFSDYHSELNMSSLELGDSALYFCASSPAGQAGGQEQFFGPGTRLTVL.

This chain joins TRBV9 and TRBJ2-3, with 8 bases aligning to TRBD2. V was clipped by 0 bases and J by 4 bases; unmatched bases: 4. The germline V gene encodes CDR1 SGDLS and CDR2 YYNGEE. The CDR3 totals 15 residues. CDR3 amino acids: CASSVGTSSADTQYF. The CDR3, as DNA: TGTGCCAGCAGCGTAGGGACTAGCTCGGCAGATACGCAGTATTTT.

V is TRBV5-4 and J is TRBJ2-7, with D possibly TRBD2 on 6 matching bases. Trimming took off 0 bases at V and 7 bases at J, with 14 bases between the two ends. CDR3 length equals 14 residues. Germline V gene data show CDR1 as SGHNT and CDR2 as YYREEE (reference sequence). As DNA, the CDR3 is TGTGCCAGCAGCTTGGTGCGGGGTTACGGGGAGCAGTACTTC. Translating gives CASSLVRGYGEQYF.

V gene TRBV19 combines with J gene TRBJ1-2; 7 bases map to TRBD1. The CDR3 consists of 18 residues. J was trimmed by 0 bases and V by 5 bases; bases with no gene match: 15. The germline V gene encodes CDR1 LNHDA and CDR2 SQIVND (reference sequence). CDR3 DNA sequence: TGTGCCAGTAGTCCGTTCGCTGGACAGGTCTCAGCTAACTATGGCTACACCTTC. Its translation is CASSPFAGQVSANYGYTF.

V usage is TRBV2 and J usage is TRBJ1-2, with D possibly TRBD1 on 6 matching bases. Germline values: CDR1 SNHLY, CDR2 FYNNEI. The CDR3 length is 15 residues. Trimming took off 6 bases at V and 4 bases at J, with 18 bases between the two ends. The CDR3 loop is CASSPWGQGPYGYTF. CDR3 nucleotide sequence: TGTGCCAGCAGCCCATGGGGGCAGGGCCCCTATGGCTACACCTTC.

The chain carries TRBV4-2 and TRBJ1-6; no clear D. The CDR3 has 13 residues. The ends were cut back, 4 bases at V and 6 bases at J, with 7 bases in the middle. Germline CDR1 and CDR2: LGHNA and YNFKEQ. The CDR3 loop reads CASSPGFNSPLHF. The CDR3 DNA sequence: TGTGCCAGCAGCCCCGGTTTTAATTCACCCCTCCACTTT.

This chain uses TRBV11-2 with TRBJ2-1; a weak D match, TRBD2 (5 bases). V lost 4 bases to trimming and J lost 3 bases, with 13 bases between them. This CDR3 is built from 15 residues. CDR1 and CDR2 (germline): SGHAT, FQNNGV. CDR3: CASSSRVTGYNEQFF. The CDR3 DNA sequence: TGTGCCAGCAGCTCGAGGGTTACGGGCTACAATGAGCAGTTCTTC.

The chain joins TRBV4-3 to TRBJ1-2; TRBD1 is a possible D gene (5 bases). The CDR3 loop spans 13 amino acids. Germline lookup yields CDR1 LGHNA and CDR2 YSLEER. Trimming left V 4 bases short and J 5 bases short, with 11 bases between. CDR3 sequence reads: CASSRGAGYGYTF. CDR3 bases: TGCGCCAGCAGCCGAGGGGCAGGGTATGGCTACACCTTC.

This rearrangement joins TRBV7-2 to TRBJ1-2, with TRBD1 matching 7 bases. The CDR3 loop spans 14 amino acids. Losses at the gene ends were 1 base for V and 6 bases for J; bases not matched to a gene: 5. Germline V gene data show CDR1 as SGHTA and CDR2 as FQGNSA. CDR3 nucleotides: TGTGCCAGCAGCTTAGATACAGGGGTGAATGGCTACACCTTC. This translates into CASSLDTGVNGYTF.

This sequence joins TRBV6-7 and TRBJ2-7; 10 positions match TRBD1. TRBV6-7 is marked as an open reading frame, function uncertain. The CDR3 runs to 15 residues. V shed 3 bases and J 3 bases; nucleotides not matched to a gene: 5. CDR3 nucleotide sequence: TGTGCCAGCAGTTATGGGACAGGGGAAGTCTACGAGCAGTACTTC. It codes for CASSYGTGEVYEQYF.

The V gene is TRBV19, the J gene TRBJ2-3; D call uncertain. CDR3 length: 14 residues. Per the germline V gene, CDR1 is LNHDA and CDR2 is SQIVND (reference sequence). V shed 6 bases and J shed 3 bases, with 13 bases lying between them. The CDR3 loop reads CASSSLLGTDTQYF. CDR3 sequence (DNA): TGTGCCAGTAGCTCCCTCCTTGGGACAGATACGCAGTATTTT.

This clone has just one count. The rearrangement joins TRBV5-5 to TRBJ1-4, with D unresolved. V gave up 0 bases and J gave up 13 bases, with 16 bases separating them. The CDR3 runs to 14 residues. Germline CDR1 and CDR2: SGHKS and YYEKEE (reference sequence). This chain's CDR3 is CASSLVAGNKGLFF. DNA of the CDR3: TGTGCCAGCAGCTTGGTGGCCGGGAATAAAGGACTGTTTTTT. The whole variable domain, remainder taken from reference TRBV5-5 and TRBJ1-4, is DAGVTQSPTHLIKTRGQQVTLRCSPISGHKSVSWYQQVLGQGPQFIFQYYEKEERGRGNFPDRFSARQFPNYSSELNVNALLLGDSALYLCASSLVAGNKGLFFGSGTQLSVL.

The chain uses TRBV5-4 and TRBJ2-7; 10 positions agree with TRBD2. The germline V gene has CDR1 SGHNT and CDR2 YYREEE (reference sequence). This CDR3 spans 18 amino acids. Losses at the gene ends were 3 bases for V and 5 bases for J; bases not matched to a gene: 17. The CDR3 DNA reads TGTGCCAGCAGCTCCCTCGGGCTAGCGGGAGAATACGTCCACGAGCAGTACTTC. This codes for CASSSLGLAGEYVHEQYF.